Listed here are 2 T cell receptor beta chains from one sample, sequenced in a study of beta chain features in type 1 diabetes. Every isolated RNA sample was fully reverse transcribed, so sequencing captured expressed TCRB transcripts. This table comes from immunoSEQ multiplex PCR, and its TCRdb copy is limited to in-frame clones, with some not included. The data show about 370,000 clones, over 12% seen once. The material sequenced was naive CD4+ T cells from blood. These receptors originate from a woman aged 18-29 years in good health.

This clone occurred a few times. This chain uses TRBV5-4 with TRBJ2-1; a possible D gene is TRBD2 (6 bases). This CDR3 contains 15 residues. Germline CDR1 reads SGHNT; CDR2 reads YYREEE (reference sequence). Trimming left V 1 base short and J 8 bases short, with 16 bases between. The CDR3 is CASSLRGFGGDEQFF. DNA for the CDR3: TGTGCCAGCAGCTTGCGGGGTTTTGGAGGGGATGAGCAGTTCTTC. The full variable domain, in which reference TRBV5-4 and TRBJ2-1 provide the parts outside the CDR3, is ETGVTQSPTHLIKTRGQQVTLRCSSQSGHNTVSWYQQALGQGPQFIFQYYREEENGRGNFPPRFSGLQFPNYSSELNVNALELDDSALYLCASSLRGFGGDEQFFGPGTRLTVL.

This clone appeared a few times. The chain recombines TRBV29-1 with TRBJ2-7, with D tentatively TRBD2 (5 bases). Trimming removed 4 bases at V and 2 bases at J, with 12 bases between. CDR3 size: 13 residues. The germline V gene has CDR1 SQVTM and CDR2 ANQGSEA. Here the CDR3 reads CSVVPAGPYEQYF. In nucleotides, the CDR3 is TGCAGCGTTGTCCCGGCGGGCCCCTACGAGCAGTACTTC.